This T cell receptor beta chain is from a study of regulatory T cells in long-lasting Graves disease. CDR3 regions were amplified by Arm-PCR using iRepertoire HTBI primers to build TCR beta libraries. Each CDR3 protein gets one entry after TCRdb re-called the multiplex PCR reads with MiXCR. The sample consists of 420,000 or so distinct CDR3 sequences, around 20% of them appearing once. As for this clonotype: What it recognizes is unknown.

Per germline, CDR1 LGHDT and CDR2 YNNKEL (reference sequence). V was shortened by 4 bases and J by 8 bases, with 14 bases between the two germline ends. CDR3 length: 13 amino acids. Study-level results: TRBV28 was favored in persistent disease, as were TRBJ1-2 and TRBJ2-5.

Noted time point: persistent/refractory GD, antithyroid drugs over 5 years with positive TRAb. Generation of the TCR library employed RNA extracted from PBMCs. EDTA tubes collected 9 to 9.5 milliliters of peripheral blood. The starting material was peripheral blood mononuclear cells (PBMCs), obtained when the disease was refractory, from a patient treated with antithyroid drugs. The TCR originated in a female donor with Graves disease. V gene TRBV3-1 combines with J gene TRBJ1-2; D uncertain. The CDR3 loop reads CASSPEARWGYTF. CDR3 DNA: TGTGCCAGCAGCCCCGAGGCCAGGTGGGGCTACACCTTC.